The 15 T cell receptor beta chains listed next were all sequenced from one sample in a study of control samples from healthy donors and cancer patients. Sequenced by immunoSEQ multiplex PCR; TCRdb stores in-frame clones only, minus some. The sample holds over 200,000 clones, over 75% seen once. The sample was PBMCs. The receptors stem from a woman aged 55-70 years with lung cancer.

This clone was found a few times. This specimen includes other DNA sequences encoding the same CDR3. The chain carries TRBV5-1 and TRBJ2-5; no definite D call. CDR1 is SGHRS and CDR2 is YFSETQ in the germline V gene. The V gene lost 2 bases and the J gene lost 2 bases, with 1 base spanning the gap. CDR3 length: 11 amino acids. The CDR3 DNA reads TGCGCCAGCAGCTTACAAGAGACCCAGTACTTC. Translating gives CASSLQETQYF.

The chain couples TRBV18 to TRBJ2-7; TRBD2 aligns across 11 bases. Germline V gene data show CDR1 as KGHSH and CDR2 as LQKENI. The trim removed 3 bases at V and 2 bases at J, leaving 6 bases unmatched. The CDR3 consists of 16 residues. CDR3 in amino acids: CASSPLAGGPPYEQYF. CDR3 DNA: TGTGCCAGCTCACCGCTAGCGGGAGGTCCACCCTACGAGCAGTACTTC.

This rearrangement joins TRBV7-9 to TRBJ2-2, with TRBD1 identical over 8 bases. V lost 5 bases to trimming and J lost 7 bases; unmatched junction nucleotides: 12. Germline V gene lookup returns CDR1 SEHNR and CDR2 FQNEAQ (reference sequence). This CDR3 comprises 16 residues. The CDR3 protein is CASSKLRTGKVGELFF. CDR3 nucleotides: TGTGCCAGCAGCAAACTTCGGACAGGGAAGGTCGGGGAGCTGTTTTTT.

The genes are TRBV5-1 and TRBJ2-5; D tentatively fits TRBD1 or TRBD2 (5 bases each). The CDR3 has 14 residues. V gave up 2 bases and J gave up 4 bases, with 12 bases separating them. The germline V gene has CDR1 SGHRS and CDR2 YFSETQ. DNA for the CDR3: TGCGCCAGCAGCTTCGGGGCCCGGGGAGAGACCCAGTACTTC. Its translation is CASSFGARGETQYF.

The J gene is TRBJ2-3, the V gene TRBV5-5, with 11 bases identical to TRBD1. The CDR3 is 16 residues long. Germline CDR1 SGHKS, CDR2 YYEKEE (reference sequence). After removal of 0 bases from V and 4 bases from J, the junction contained 4 bases not matched to a gene. In DNA form, the CDR3 reads TGTGCCAGCAGCTTGGGGACAGGGGGCTCGGCAGATACGCAGTATTTT. Protein: CASSLGTGGSADTQYF.

The V gene is TRBV5-4, the J gene TRBJ2-1, with D unresolved. Germline CDR1 reads SGHNT; CDR2 reads YYREEE (reference sequence). The CDR3 sequence is 13 residues long. V lost 0 bases and J 5 bases, leaving 6 bases between the germline ends. The CDR3 DNA is TGTGCCAGCAGCTTGGCCGCGAACAATGAGCAGTTCTTC. Residues: CASSLAANNEQFF.

There are a few counts of this clone. The chain combines TRBV7-9 with TRBJ1-2, with D unresolved. Germline CDR1 is SEHNR and CDR2 is FQNEAQ (reference sequence). Trimming removed 0 bases from V and 12 bases from J, with 11 bases in between. The CDR3 is 12 amino acids. CDR3 region: CASSLAVREHTF. CDR3 sequence (DNA): TGTGCCAGCAGCTTAGCTGTGCGGGAACACACCTTC.

The genes are TRBV6-5 and TRBJ2-5; D is possibly TRBD1 (6 bases). Germline V gene lookup returns CDR1 MNHEY and CDR2 SVGAGI. The V end lost 4 bases, the J end lost 2 bases, and 8 bases lay between the germline ends. The CDR3 is 13 amino acids. The CDR3 protein is CASSSDRQETQYF. The CDR3 nucleotides read TGTGCCAGCAGTTCGGACAGACAAGAGACCCAGTACTTC.

The chain carries TRBV14 and TRBJ2-2; no clear D. Germline CDR1 SGHDN, CDR2 FVKESK. Trimming took off 1 base at V and 8 bases at J, with 8 bases between the two ends. The CDR3 contains 13 residues. DNA for the CDR3: TGTGCCAGCAGCCAAGCGGTAGGAGGGGAGCTGTTTTTT. This gives the protein CASSQAVGGELFF.

The chain recombines TRBV19 with TRBJ2-3; D is uncertain. This CDR3 has 12 residues. Looked up from germline, CDR1 is LNHDA and CDR2 is SQIVND (reference sequence). V dropped 5 bases and J dropped 0 bases, with 3 bases sitting between them. The CDR3 reads CASSASTDTQYF. The CDR3, as DNA: TGTGCCAGTAGTGCGAGCACAGATACGCAGTATTTT.

The chain combines TRBV7-8 with TRBJ1-6; D unresolved. The germline CDR1 and CDR2 sequences are SGHVS and FQNEAQ. Deletions cut 1 base from V and 8 bases from J, with 9 bases between. The CDR3 is 14 amino acids. The CDR3 bases are TGTGCCAGCAGCTTAGAACTCAGATATTCACCCCTCCACTTT. The encoded protein is CASSLELRYSPLHF.

CDR3 DNA sequence: TGTGCCAGCAGCCCGAGGGGGCCGGCGGATGAAAAACTGTTTTTT. Protein sequence: CASSPRGPADEKLFF. The chain recombines TRBV7-2 with TRBJ1-4, with TRBD1 identical over 7 bases. The CDR3 has 15 residues. With 5 bases clipped from V and 6 bases from J, the junction kept 9 bases outside the gene matches. From germline, CDR1 is SGHTA and CDR2 FQGNSA.

This chain connects TRBV5-1 to TRBJ1-3; D unclear. Germline loops: CDR1 SGHRS, CDR2 YFSETQ. This CDR3 contains 13 residues. Trimming pared 1 base from V and 3 bases from J, leaving 5 bases between. CDR3: CASSLKLGNTIYF. The DNA for the CDR3 is TGCGCCAGCAGCTTGAAACTTGGAAACACCATATATTTT.

V gene TRBV6-5 combines with J gene TRBJ1-1, with 8 bases fitting TRBD1. V shed 6 bases and J 6 bases; nucleotides not matched to a gene: 9. Per germline, CDR1 MNHEY and CDR2 SVGAGI. This CDR3 contains 14 residues. The CDR3 sequence: CASRQDREYAEAFF. CDR3 coding DNA: TGTGCCAGCAGGCAGGACAGGGAATACGCTGAAGCTTTCTTT.

The DNA for the CDR3 is TGTGCCAGCAGACAAATCCGGGACAGGGCTATTGCTTTCTTT. Amino acid sequence: CASRQIRDRAIAFF. The chain is built from TRBV28 and TRBJ1-1, with TRBD1 identical over 9 bases. The trim removed 6 bases at V and 11 bases at J, leaving 13 bases unmatched. Per the germline V gene, CDR1 is MDHEN and CDR2 is SYDVKM. This CDR3 has 14 residues.